This T cell receptor (beta chain) is drawn from a study of blood T cell repertoires in COVID-19 (dated by TCRdb to about 2020). Study-level background: The collaborator samples originated in the United States, Italy and Spain and spanned the acute and convalescent phases of COVID-19. The samples were drawn from two sources: the first 160 participants of the ongoing ImmuneRACE study, and 950 to 1,500 subjects contributed by 6 global collaborators. The repertoires were released in a freely available public database meant as a resource for research on the immune response to SARS-CoV-2. A de-identified subject ID, COVID-19 status, age in years and sex were almost always included in the sample metadata. Where available, HLA class I and class II types were obtained from metadata supplied by the sample provider rather than from assay-based typing. The material from the prospective study consisted of cDNA or gDNA derived from T cells, B-cell-depleted T cells, or PBMCs. Subjects who had been exposed to COVID-19, were actively infected with it, or had recovered from it provided the deeply sampled blood TCRbeta repertoires that made up the dataset. Study-level results and caveats: The quantity of clinical and demographic metadata differed by source and by participant and was supplied without curation.

At the junction V is shortened by 5 bases and J by 9 bases; bases outside the gene matches: 6. Its CDR3 holds 13 amino acids, cysteine through phenylalanine. Kept here is only the CDR3 DNA, which spans 39 bases and is read in frame from base 1. The germline V gene (reference sequence) yields SGHAT for CDR1 and FQDESV for CDR2. This clone was seen only a few times. Its antigen specificity is not known. Base qualities are not at hand, and no much larger clone is one base apart. TCRbeta CDR3 regions were amplified from genomic DNA by means of the immunoSEQ Assay, a bias-controlled multiplex PCR. As for the authors' bioinformatics: The number of nucleated cells in each sample was estimated by amplification of reference gene primers within the assay. To quantify the absolute abundance of each unique TCRbeta CDR3 rearrangement, sequence reads were collapsed and filtered. For each sample, productive Simpson clonality was calculated as the square root of Simpson's diversity index over productive rearrangements. TCRdb provides this immuneACCESS table in a form limited to in-frame rearrangements. Some clones are lacking; in checked studies, under half of them reflect an unresolved V gene, and why the rest are absent is not known. The V and J calls and clone size come from that table; D and trimming were worked out from the DNA. This sample is represented by around 280,000 clones; roughly nine tenths of them were singletons. The ten top clones hold 1.5% to 2% of the sample.

In the prospective study, participants were roughly 18 to 100 years old, resided in 25 or so geographic areas of the United States, and were enrolled through a virtual design. Cohort assignment in the prospective study relied on participant-reported clinical history from a screening survey and a study questionnaire. For ImmuneRACE Cohort 3, a participant was defined as recovered based on two consecutive negative NP/OP PCR tests, clearance by a healthcare professional, or resolution of symptoms. In the prospective study, mobile phlebotomists collected whole blood, serum and a nasopharyngeal or oropharyngeal swab from each participant. Prospective study participants could optionally give additional blood draws and questionnaires over a 2-month period. Before DNA extraction, prospective study blood samples were shipped either frozen or at room temperature.

Sequencing was performed on PBMCs or T cells enriched from blood (not recorded which). The source of this sequence is a woman aged 40 to 50 who had recovered from COVID-19. The sequence links TRBV11-1 to TRBJ2-1; TRBD1 aligns with 8 central bases. The nucleotide sequence reads as follows: TGTGCCAGCAGCCAGGACAGGGTTGGTGAGCAGTTCTTC. This yields the protein CASSQDRVGEQFF.